Following are 16 T cell receptor beta chains from one sample sequenced in a study of beta chain features in type 1 diabetes. The entirety of the isolated RNA underwent reverse transcription, so expressed TCRB transcripts were sequenced. Sequenced by immunoSEQ multiplex PCR; TCRdb stores in-frame clones only, minus some. The sample lists roughly 160,000 clones; 6.5% to 10% were seen once. Their antigens are not known. Study outcomes and limitations: Significant though moderate, a shortening of TCRB CDR3s appeared in all four CD4+ subsets of Type 1 diabetes patients.

Material: central memory CD4+ T cells from blood. These receptor sequences come from a woman aged 18-29 years with type 1 diabetes.

This clone turned up a few times. This chain joins TRBV28 and TRBJ2-1; possible D gene TRBD2, 5 bases. Trimming took 5 bases from V and 2 from J, leaving 10 bases between them. Germline CDR1 and CDR2: MDHEN and SYDVKM. This CDR3 contains 14 residues. The DNA for the CDR3 is TGTGCCAGCAGTGAGGACTTTGCCTACAATGAGCAGTTCTTC. Translated, it gives CASSEDFAYNEQFF.

The genes are TRBV25-1 and TRBJ1-2; 7 nucleotides agree with TRBD1. Losses at the gene ends were 6 bases for V and 5 bases for J; bases not matched to a gene: 9. The CDR3 consists of 14 residues. Germline V gene sequence: CDR1 MGHDK, CDR2 SYGVNS. DNA of the CDR3: TGTGCCAGCAGAGGGGGCGCGGGGTCTTATGGCTACACCTTC. It codes for CASRGGAGSYGYTF.

V usage is TRBV6-5 and J usage is TRBJ2-7; perhaps TRBD1 as D (5 bases). CDR1 is MNHEY, CDR2 SVGAGI, per germline. V was clipped by 6 bases and J by 5 bases, with 20 bases between them. This CDR3 region has 15 residues. The CDR3 nucleotides are TGTGCCAGCAGCCGCTCCGGGCAGGGTGGCAACGAGCAGTACTTC. It specifies CASSRSGQGGNEQYF.

The CDR3 DNA reads as TGCGCCAGCAGCTCCCGGGACAGTGAAAAACTGTTTTTT. Its protein product is CASSSRDSEKLFF. This sequence joins TRBV5-1 and TRBJ1-4, with TRBD1 identical over 7 bases. The CDR3 loop spans 13 amino acids. V was pared by 3 bases and J by 7 bases, with 3 bases of the junction left unmatched. Germline-derived CDR1 and CDR2 are SGHRS and YFSETQ.

This clone appeared a few times. The gene calls are TRBV28 and TRBJ2-5; TRBD2 agrees at 9 bases. The CDR3 spans 16 residues. Unmatched junction bases numbered 14, after V lost 7 bases and J lost 5 bases. Germline lookup yields CDR1 MDHEN and CDR2 SYDVKM. The CDR3, as DNA: TGTGCCAGCACCGTTAGCGGGAGTCTTTCTGTGGAGACCCAGTACTTC. Protein sequence: CASTVSGSLSVETQYF.

This sequence joins TRBV2 and TRBJ2-4, with 11 bases lining up with TRBD2. Germline V lookup: CDR1 SNHLY, CDR2 FYNNEI. V shed 5 bases, J shed 3 bases, and the junction held 3 bases outside the gene matches. The CDR3 loop spans 15 amino acids. The CDR3 reads CASSSSGGIKNIQYF. As DNA, the CDR3 is TGTGCCAGCAGTTCTAGCGGGGGGATCAAAAACATTCAGTACTTC.

V is TRBV28 and J is TRBJ2-7, with 8 nucleotides matching TRBD1. CDR1 and CDR2 from the germline V gene are MDHEN and SYDVKM. V shed 6 bases, J shed 5 bases, and the junction held 6 bases outside the gene matches. CDR3 length: 13 residues. CDR3 sequence (DNA): TGTGCCAGCAGACGGACAGGGAGGAACGAGCAGTACTTC. Translated: CASRRTGRNEQYF.

This clone was recorded a few times. J is TRBJ2-1 and V is TRBV19; 10 bases agree with TRBD2. This CDR3 comprises 16 residues. Germline V lookup: CDR1 LNHDA, CDR2 SQIVND (reference sequence). V lost 3 bases to trimming and J lost 5 bases; unmatched junction nucleotides: 7. CDR3 protein: CASSISGLAKHNEQFF. CDR3 in DNA: TGTGCCAGTAGTATTTCGGGACTAGCGAAACACAATGAGCAGTTCTTC.

The rearrangement joins TRBV2 to TRBJ2-7; 8 bases are a match to TRBD1. Germline CDR1 SNHLY, CDR2 FYNNEI. Trimming took 8 bases from V and 0 from J; bases not matched to a gene: 0. The CDR3 has 12 residues. This CDR3 reads CASGQGSYEQYF. DNA of the CDR3: TGTGCCAGCGGACAGGGCTCCTACGAGCAGTACTTC.

This clone was detected only a few times. The rearrangement joins TRBV7-9 to TRBJ1-2; no firm D call. This CDR3 has 15 amino acids. CDR1 is SEHNR and CDR2 is FQNEAQ in the germline V gene (reference sequence). The V end lost 1 base, the J end lost 2 bases, and 11 bases lay between the germline ends. The CDR3 sequence: CASSLELGSNYGYTF. The CDR3 DNA follows: TGTGCCAGCAGCTTAGAGCTCGGGAGCAACTATGGCTACACCTTC. Together with reference TRBV7-9 and TRBJ1-2, the CDR3 gives the full variable domain: DTGVSQNPRHKITKRGQNVTFRCDPISEHNRLYWYRQTLGQGPEFLTYFQNEAQLEKSRLLSDRFSAERPKGSFSTLEIQRTEQGDSAMYLCASSLELGSNYGYTFGSGTRLTVV.

V and J are TRBV19 and TRBJ2-7; TRBD2 is a possible D gene (6 bases). CDR1 and CDR2 (germline): LNHDA, SQIVND (reference sequence). This CDR3 region has 14 residues. The V gene lost 4 bases and the J gene lost 2 bases, with 12 bases spanning the gap. The CDR3, as DNA: TGTGCCAGTAGTACGCCCGGGACTCCCTACGAGCAGTACTTC. Amino acid sequence: CASSTPGTPYEQYF.

This chain joins TRBV4-2 and TRBJ2-3, with a tentative D call TRBD1 (5 bases). The V end was cut by 0 bases, the J end by 1 base, with 5 bases between. The CDR3 has 14 amino acids. Germline V CDR1 and CDR2: LGHNA, YNFKEQ. The CDR3 DNA is TGTGCCAGCAGCCAAGACAGGGGCACAGATACGCAGTATTTT. Translating gives CASSQDRGTDTQYF.

V and J are TRBV7-7 and TRBJ2-2, with unresolved D. This CDR3 contains 15 residues. V was clipped by 2 bases and J by 0 bases, with 7 bases between them. From germline, CDR1 is SSHAT and CDR2 FNYEAQ (reference sequence). CDR3 bases: TGTGCCAGCAGCTTAAGTACAACGAACACCGGGGAGCTGTTTTTT. It yields the protein CASSLSTTNTGELFF.

The sample holds a few counts of this clone. This rearrangement joins TRBV30 to TRBJ2-3; TRBD2 matches at 11 bases. The CDR3 has 15 amino acids. Germline loops: CDR1 GTSNPN, CDR2 SVGIG (reference sequence). J gave up 1 base and V 4 bases, and 4 bases lay outside the gene matches. CDR3 region: CAWTGSGRGTDTQYF. As DNA, the CDR3 is TGTGCCTGGACCGGTAGCGGGAGGGGCACAGATACGCAGTATTTT. The full variable domain, rest sourced from reference TRBV30 and TRBJ2-3, is SQTIHQWPATLVQPVGSPLSLECTVEGTSNPNLYWYRQAAGRGLQLLFYSVGIGQISSEVPQNLSASRPQDRQFILSSKKLLLSDSGFYLCAWTGSGRGTDTQYFGPGTRLTVL.

This chain links TRBV25-1 with TRBJ2-1; TRBD1 agrees at 9 bases. This CDR3 is 15 amino acids long. Unmatched junction bases numbered 7, after V lost 5 bases and J lost 5 bases. The V gene's germline CDR1 is MGHDK and CDR2 SYGVNS. The CDR3 loop reads CASSSRDRVDNEQFF. DNA of the CDR3: TGTGCCAGCAGTTCCCGGGACAGGGTCGACAATGAGCAGTTCTTC.

This clone has more than one count but fewer than ten. V is TRBV19 and J is TRBJ2-1; D is perhaps TRBD2 (7 bases). The germline V gene has CDR1 LNHDA and CDR2 SQIVND (reference sequence). V lost 5 bases to trimming and J lost 0 bases, with 11 bases between them. The CDR3 covers 15 residues. CDR3 nucleotides: TGTGCCAGTAGTGCCGGGGGGCTCTCCTACAATGAGCAGTTCTTC. Translated: CASSAGGLSYNEQFF.